This T cell receptor (beta chain) appears in the sequencing data of a study of blood T cell repertoires in COVID-19. Turning to the study itself: Sites in the United States, Italy and Spain provided acute and convalescent COVID-19 samples. In each case, the material was cDNA or gDNA derived from T cells, B-cell-depleted T cells, or PBMCs.

Authors' data handling: Researchers report that nucleated cell counts were estimated from reference gene primer amplification. Sequencing was performed with immunoSEQ multiplex PCR; in TCRdb, only in-frame clones are kept and a portion is missing. The V and J calls and the clone size are those of that table, but D and trimming were determined from the DNA. The sample comprises about 260,000 clones, around four fifths of which are singletons, and roughly 4% rests with the top ten. CDR3 length: 16 residues. Germline V CDR1 and CDR2: MNHEY, SVGAGI. Unmatched junction bases numbered 4, after V lost 0 bases and J lost 0 bases.

This TCR derives from a man aged 60 to 75 with acute or convalescent COVID-19. The specimen sequenced was peripheral blood. The rearrangement joins TRBV6-5 to TRBJ2-7; 8 positions match TRBD1. The CDR3 DNA is TGTGCCAGCAGTTACTCAGGACAGGGCCGCTCCTACGAGCAGTACTTC. It encodes CASSYSGQGRSYEQYF.